The 22 T cell receptor beta chains presented below share a single source sample, sequenced in a study of early T cells in non-severe SARS-CoV-2 infection. TCRdb re-called the 5' RACE reads through MiXCR, storing one row per CDR3 protein. The sample contains about 48,000 distinct CDR3 sequences, 6.2% of which appear only once. This specimen was whole blood, taken at baseline. These receptors originate from an adult who was a healthcare worker with PCR-confirmed SARS-CoV-2 infection or an uninfected control (not recorded which).

This clonotype was observed a handful of times. The V gene is TRBV7-9, the J gene TRBJ2-7; D remains ambiguous. This CDR3 comprises 15 residues. The germline gives CDR1 SEHNR, CDR2 FQNEAQ (reference sequence). V lost 0 bases and J lost 0, with 9 bases in between. The CDR3 spells CASSLAAAGSYEQYF. CDR3 DNA sequence: TGTGCCAGCAGCTTAGCGGCGGCAGGCTCCTACGAGCAGTACTTC.

The rearrangement links TRBV7-7 to TRBJ1-1; D not certain. Trimming removed 5 bases at V and 0 bases at J, with 7 bases between. Germline CDR1 reads SSHAT; CDR2 reads FNYEAQ (reference sequence). CDR3 length: 13 residues. The chain's CDR3 is CASSEDLNTEAFF. CDR3 DNA sequence: TGTGCCAGCAGCGAGGACCTGAACACTGAAGCTTTCTTT.

The CDR3 is CASSEQGNQPQHF. CDR3 bases: TGTGCCAGCAGCGAACAGGGGAATCAGCCCCAGCATTTT. The J gene is TRBJ1-5, the V gene TRBV6-5, with 7 positions matching TRBD1. This CDR3 spans 13 amino acids. Germline V CDR1 and CDR2: MNHEY, SVGAGI. J gave up 4 bases and V 6 bases, and 3 bases lay outside the gene matches.

This clonotype was found many times. V usage is TRBV12-3 or TRBV12-4 and J usage is TRBJ2-3; no clear D. Trimming pared 3 bases from V and 4 bases from J, leaving 5 bases between. The CDR3 consists of 12 residues. The CDR3 DNA is TGTGCCAGCAGTTTGGCTCCAGATACGCAGTATTTT. Its protein product is CASSLAPDTQYF.

This clonotype has a count of ten or more. The CDR3 DNA reads TGTGCCAGCAGTTTACGGCAGATGTACCAAGAGACCCAGTACTTC. Translated, it gives CASSLRQMYQETQYF. V usage is TRBV27 and J usage is TRBJ2-5, with unresolved D. Germline V gives CDR1 MNHEY, CDR2 SMNVEV (reference sequence). This CDR3 is 15 amino acids long. The V gene lost 2 bases and the J gene lost 0 bases, with 10 bases spanning the gap.

This clonotype appeared a few times. This rearrangement joins TRBV28 to TRBJ2-3, with D unresolved. The CDR3 consists of 13 residues. V lost 7 bases, J lost 1 base, and 9 bases lay in between. The V gene's germline CDR1 is MDHEN and CDR2 SYDVKM. The CDR3 loop is CASKMRGTDTQYF. CDR3 nucleotide sequence: TGTGCCAGCAAAATGCGCGGCACAGATACGCAGTATTTT. Filled out from reference TRBV28 and TRBJ2-3, the complete variable domain reads DVKVTQSSRYLVKRTGEKVFLECVQDMDHENMFWYRQDPGLGLRLIYFSYDVKMKEKGDIPEGYSVSREKKERFSLILESASTNQTSMYLCASKMRGTDTQYFGPGTRLTVL.

This clonotype came up many times. V usage is TRBV29-1 and J usage is TRBJ2-3; possible D gene TRBD2, 5 bases. The CDR3 sequence is 14 residues long. The germline V and J ends were trimmed by 3 bases and 3 bases, with 13 bases remaining between them. Germline V gene data show CDR1 as SQVTM and CDR2 as ANQGSEA. The DNA for the CDR3 is TGCAGCGTTGATGGGGAGAAAGTTACAGATACGCAGTATTTT. This gives the protein CSVDGEKVTDTQYF.

This clonotype was seen at least ten times. The rearrangement uses TRBV3-1 and TRBJ2-1; the match to TRBD1 covers 8 bases. Germline V gene data show CDR1 as LGHDT and CDR2 as YNNKEL (reference sequence). The CDR3 has 18 amino acids. J was trimmed by 2 bases and V by 5 bases; bases with no gene match: 14. The CDR3 bases are TGTGCCAGCAGCTCGTCCGGAGGACAGGGTAACCCCTACAATGAGCAGTTCTTC. Its protein product is CASSSSGGQGNPYNEQFF.

Only a few counts were recorded for this clonotype. The gene calls are TRBV6-5 and TRBJ2-2; 9 bases are a match to TRBD2. Germline CDR1 MNHEY, CDR2 SVGAGI. Trimming removed 6 bases from V and 3 bases from J; junction bases left unmatched: 14. This CDR3 region has 18 residues. CDR3 sequence (DNA): TGTGCCAGCAGGCGCACCGCTATAGCGGGAGCCGACACCGGGGAGCTGTTTTTT. Protein sequence: CASRRTAIAGADTGELFF.

The chain employs TRBV7-8 and TRBJ2-1; 7 nucleotides line up with TRBD1. The ends lost 2 bases at V and 15 bases at J; junction bases unmatched: 7. The CDR3 covers 12 residues. Germline loops: CDR1 SGHVS, CDR2 FQNEAQ. The CDR3 nucleotides read TGTGCCAGCAGCTTACCCGACAGGGCTCGGTTCTTC. Translation gives CASSLPDRARFF. Full variable domain (remainder filled in from reference TRBV7-8 and TRBJ2-1): GAGVSQSPRYKVAKRGQDVALRCDPISGHVSLFWYQQALGQGPEFLTYFQNEAQLDKSGLPSDRFFAERPEGSVSTLKIQRTQQEDSAVYLCASSLPDRARFFGPGTRLTVL.

At least ten counts were recorded for this clonotype. The chain couples TRBV18 to TRBJ1-6; D gene ambiguous. Germline lookup yields CDR1 KGHSH and CDR2 LQKENI. The length of the CDR3 is 14 residues. Trimming cost V 2 bases and J 7 bases, with 9 bases left between them. The CDR3 nucleotides are TGTGCCAGCTCACCAGGGGTAGGAAATTCACCCCTCCACTTT. Its protein is CASSPGVGNSPLHF.

This clonotype was seen repeatedly, ten times or more. The chain is built from TRBV4-1 and TRBJ1-1; D call uncertain. There are 15 residues in the CDR3. Germline V lookup: CDR1 MGHRA, CDR2 YSYEKL. V was trimmed by 0 bases and J by 6 bases, leaving 14 bases between them. Written as DNA, the CDR3 is TGCGCCAGCAGCCAAGAGGCTACGATAAACGCTGAAGCTTTCTTT. Its translation: CASSQEATINAEAFF.

This clonotype occurred many times. The rearrangement joins TRBV29-1 to TRBJ2-7; 8 positions agree with TRBD1. The CDR3 sequence is 11 residues long. Germline V gene lookup returns CDR1 SQVTM and CDR2 ANQGSEA. The junction had 5 bases not matched to a gene; V was cut back by 7 bases and J by 6 bases. The CDR3 sequence: CSGHTGGEQYF. DNA of the CDR3: TGCAGCGGACACACAGGGGGCGAGCAGTACTTC.

CDR3 nucleotides: TGTGCCAGCAGCTCACTCTTAGTTGAGCAGTTCTTC. Encoded protein: CASSSLLVEQFF. The rearrangement joins TRBV7-9 to TRBJ2-1, with no clear D. This CDR3 has 12 residues. The germline CDR1 and CDR2 sequences are SEHNR and FQNEAQ (reference sequence). V was clipped by 4 bases and J by 9 bases, with 10 bases between them.

This clonotype was recorded at least ten times. The chain employs TRBV4-2 and TRBJ1-2; D not certain. The CDR3 covers 14 residues. CDR1 is LGHNA and CDR2 is YNFKEQ in the germline V gene. The germline V and J ends were trimmed by 0 bases and 2 bases, with 7 bases remaining between them. The CDR3 sequence: CASSQDSGNYGYTF. Here the CDR3 DNA reads TGTGCCAGCAGCCAAGATTCCGGGAACTATGGCTACACCTTC.

This rearrangement joins TRBV28 to TRBJ2-7; 8 bases match TRBD2. The CDR3 covers 14 residues. Losses at the gene ends were 7 bases for V and 4 bases for J; bases not matched to a gene: 9. Per the germline V gene, CDR1 is MDHEN and CDR2 is SYDVKM. The CDR3 spells CASTSGTSGYEQYF. The CDR3, as DNA: TGTGCCAGCACCTCCGGGACTAGTGGGTACGAGCAGTACTTC.

This clonotype was seen many times. V is TRBV6-2 or TRBV6-3 and J is TRBJ2-5; no definite D call. Trimming took 6 bases from V and 2 from J, leaving 10 bases between them. In germline, CDR1 is MNHEY, CDR2 SVGEGT. The CDR3 consists of 13 residues. The CDR3: CASRRTIQETQYF. In DNA form, the CDR3 reads TGTGCCAGCAGGAGGACGATACAAGAGACCCAGTACTTC.

There are many counts of this clonotype. This chain joins TRBV5-5 and TRBJ2-2; 11 bases line up with TRBD2. Germline values: CDR1 SGHKS, CDR2 YYEKEE (reference sequence). V dropped 4 bases and J dropped 5; count of bases not matched to a gene: 10. The CDR3 contains 17 residues. CDR3 amino acids: CASSLDSGRARTGELFF. The CDR3 region has the DNA TGTGCCAGCAGCCTTGATAGCGGGAGGGCTAGAACCGGGGAGCTGTTTTTT.

This clonotype came up a few times. The chain has TRBV29-1 and TRBJ2-7; the D gene could be TRBD1 or TRBD2 (5 bases each). The CDR3 has 12 residues. Germline loops: CDR1 SQVTM, CDR2 ANQGSEA. Trimming took 7 bases from V and 0 from J, leaving 10 bases between them. The CDR3 sequence: CSGRGNSYEQYF. CDR3 in DNA: TGCAGCGGCCGGGGCAACTCCTACGAGCAGTACTTC.

This clonotype appeared a few times. The chain carries TRBV20-1 and TRBJ2-1; D might be TRBD2 (5 bases). Germline CDR1 is DFQATT and CDR2 is SNEGSKA (reference sequence). The V and J ends lost 0 bases and 4 bases respectively, with 10 bases between them. The CDR3 length is 14 residues. As DNA, the CDR3 is TGCAGTGCTAGAGATCCTCGGACTTACAATGAGCAGTTCTTC. It specifies CSARDPRTYNEQFF.

This clonotype was seen many times. The chain combines TRBV29-1 with TRBJ1-2, with TRBD1 identical over 8 bases. Germline trimming cut 4 bases from V and 4 bases from J; bases unmatched to any gene: 11. Germline-derived CDR1 and CDR2 are SQVTM and ANQGSEA. The CDR3 loop spans 15 amino acids. The CDR3, as DNA: TGCAGCGTTGGACAGGGGAAGATAGAGAGCTATGGCTACACCTTC. Amino acids: CSVGQGKIESYGYTF.

In this sample, this clonotype turned up a few times. V gene TRBV12-3 or TRBV12-4 combines with J gene TRBJ1-1; 7 bases align to TRBD1. The ends lost 6 bases at V and 4 bases at J; junction bases unmatched: 5. This CDR3 spans 13 amino acids. The CDR3 sequence is CASSRSGGTEAFF. Written as DNA, the CDR3 is TGTGCCAGCAGCCGTTCAGGGGGCACTGAAGCTTTCTTT.